This T cell receptor beta chain was documented in a study of EBV T-cell therapy then PD-1 blockade in nasopharyngeal carcinoma. The CDR3 contains 17 residues. The germline CDR1 and CDR2 sequences are LGHNA and YNFKEQ. V gave up 1 base and J gave up 1 base; unmatched junction bases: 9. Only one count was recorded for this clone. Its antigen is currently unknown. The repertoire was sequenced with immunoSEQ multiplex PCR; TCRdb's copy has only in-frame clones and lacks some. The table shows about 17,000 clones, with over 80% occurring only once. Treatment noted: AdE1-LMPpoly-expanded autologous EBV-specific T-cell therapy followed by anti-PD-1 nivolumab.

The TCR comes from a man aged 35 to 55 with nasopharyngeal carcinoma. Sample: CD8+ T cells from blood, taken at day 0 from a patient whose treatment included autologous EBV-specific T cells and nivolumab. This chain uses TRBV4-2 with TRBJ2-5, with 7 positions matching TRBD2. As DNA, the CDR3 is TGTGCCAGCAGCCAAGGTATTGGGGCTAGCGGCCAAGAGACCCAGTACTTC. Protein product: CASSQGIGASGQETQYF.